Below, 22 T cell receptor beta chains from the same sample are listed, as sequenced in a study of shared clonotypes between healthy human individuals. Sequencing was performed with immunoSEQ multiplex PCR; in TCRdb, only in-frame clones are kept and a portion is missing. The sample consists of about 2.3 million clones, approximately 90% of them appearing once. Specimen: naive CD4+ T cells from PBMCs. Subset of the sample: CD45RA+ positively selected. The receptors stem from a young man in good health. Some clones in this sample may be carry-over from other donors' samples.

This sequence joins TRBV5-1 and TRBJ1-1; the D gene is possibly TRBD1 (5 bases). Between the trimmed V and J ends, which lost 6 bases and 1 base, there was a span of 16 bases. This CDR3 comprises 15 residues. Germline CDR1 and CDR2: SGHRS and YFSETQ. The CDR3 spells CASKDPGTGNTEAFF. DNA for the CDR3: TGCGCCAGCAAGGATCCTGGGACGGGGAACACTGAAGCTTTCTTT.

The chain is built from TRBV6-5 and TRBJ2-1; either TRBD1 or TRBD2 may fit D (6 bases each). CDR3 length equals 14 residues. V lost 6 bases and J lost 7, with 16 bases in between. Germline V gives CDR1 MNHEY, CDR2 SVGAGI. The CDR3 loop is CASRGGRGRNEQFF. The CDR3, as DNA: TGTGCCAGCAGGGGGGGCAGGGGTAGGAATGAGCAGTTCTTC.

The chain links TRBV20-1 to TRBJ1-2; D not resolved. Trimming removed 4 bases at V and 7 bases at J, with 10 bases between. The CDR3 length is 11 residues. Germline V gene data show CDR1 as DFQATT and CDR2 as SNEGSKA (reference sequence). The CDR3 spells CSATGSVGYTF. CDR3 DNA sequence: TGCAGTGCTACCGGAAGCGTTGGCTACACCTTC.

The DNA of the CDR3 is TGCGCCAGCCACAGGGGCCACCAAGAGACCCAGTACTTC. Its protein product is CASHRGHQETQYF. The rearrangement joins TRBV5-1 to TRBJ2-5, with TRBD1 matching over 7 bases. Germline CDR1 reads SGHRS; CDR2 reads YFSETQ. V was pared by 7 bases and J by 0 bases, with 3 bases of the junction left unmatched. The CDR3 contains 13 residues.

This chain uses TRBV16 with TRBJ2-5; 8 bases line up with TRBD1. The CDR3 sequence is 17 residues long. Germline trimming cut 4 bases from V and 3 bases from J; bases unmatched to any gene: 13. Germline CDR1 KGHSY, CDR2 FQNENV. The CDR3 here is CASSRGGGDRRKETQYF. In DNA, the CDR3 is TGTGCCAGCAGCCGGGGCGGCGGGGACAGGAGAAAAGAGACCCAGTACTTC.

This clone was detected once. The rearrangement links TRBV5-4 to TRBJ1-3; no clear D gene. Between the trimmed V and J ends, which lost 4 bases and 2 bases, there was a span of 7 bases. CDR1 and CDR2 (germline): SGHNT, YYREEE (reference sequence). The CDR3 has 13 residues. The CDR3 bases are TGTGCCAGCAGCATTGGGCCTGGAAACACCATATATTTT. This sequence encodes CASSIGPGNTIYF.

This clone was picked up a small number of times. The V gene is TRBV4-1, the J gene TRBJ1-2, with D uncertain. Germline CDR1 is MGHRA and CDR2 is YSYEKL. V was clipped by 0 bases and J by 7 bases, with 9 bases between them. CDR3 size: 13 residues. In DNA form, the CDR3 reads TGCGCCAGCAGCCAAGATCCGTGGTTTGGCTACACCTTC. It codes for CASSQDPWFGYTF.

A note on this clone: Other DNA sequences of this sample code for an identical CDR3. The chain has TRBV7-9 and TRBJ1-3; 7 bases are a match to TRBD1. The trim removed 5 bases at V and 2 bases at J, leaving 3 bases unmatched. The germline V gene encodes CDR1 SEHNR and CDR2 FQNEAQ (reference sequence). CDR3 length equals 14 residues. CDR3 region: CASSPTGAGNTIYF. The CDR3 DNA sequence: TGTGCCAGCAGCCCCACAGGGGCTGGAAACACCATATATTTT.

V is TRBV5-8 and J is TRBJ2-1, with TRBD1 identical over 8 bases. This CDR3 has 16 amino acids. Germline values: CDR1 SGHTS, CDR2 YDEGEE. V lost 3 bases to trimming and J lost 8 bases; unmatched junction nucleotides: 13. The CDR3 sequence is CASSSPGTGYIHEQFF. CDR3 coding DNA: TGTGCCAGCAGCTCCCCCGGGACAGGTTATATACATGAGCAGTTCTTC. The whole variable domain, remainder taken from reference TRBV5-8 and TRBJ2-1, is EAGVTQSPTHLIKTRGQQATLRCSPISGHTSVYWYQQALGLGLQFLLWYDEGEERNRGNFPPRFSGRQFPNYSSELNVNALELEDSALYLCASSSPGTGYIHEQFFGPGTRLTVL.

About this clone itself: The same CDR3 can be traced to other DNA sequences in this sample. CDR3 DNA: TGTGCCAGCAGCCGGACTAGCGGGAGTTACGAGCAGTACTTC. It encodes CASSRTSGSYEQYF. This sequence joins TRBV7-6 and TRBJ2-7; 13 bases line up with TRBD2. Germline V CDR1 and CDR2: SGHVS, FNYEAQ. V lost 5 bases to trimming and J lost 4 bases; unmatched junction nucleotides: 2. The CDR3 covers 14 residues.

Regarding this clone: In the same sample, other DNA sequences code for this CDR3. The chain uses TRBV9 and TRBJ2-1; TRBD2 agrees at 7 bases. CDR3 length: 16 residues. V trimming: 0 bases; J trimming: 1 base; junction bases outside the gene matches: 4. Germline CDR1 reads SGDLS; CDR2 reads YYNGEE. The CDR3 DNA follows: TGTGCCAGCAGCGTAGCTACGGGGGGTTCCTACAATGAGCAGTTCTTC. This gives the protein CASSVATGGSYNEQFF.

J is TRBJ2-5 and V is TRBV7-9, with D possibly TRBD1 on 6 matching bases. V was clipped by 5 bases and J by 1 base, with 11 bases between them. This CDR3 spans 14 amino acids. Germline V gene sequence: CDR1 SEHNR, CDR2 FQNEAQ (reference sequence). The CDR3 sequence is CASSQRGIQETQYF. The CDR3 bases are TGTGCCAGCAGCCAGAGGGGGATCCAAGAGACCCAGTACTTC. Full variable domain (missing parts from reference TRBV7-9 and TRBJ2-5): DTGVSQNPRHKITKRGQNVTFRCDPISEHNRLYWYRQTLGQGPEFLTYFQNEAQLEKSRLLSDRFSAERPKGSFSTLEIQRTEQGDSAMYLCASSQRGIQETQYFGPGTRLLVL.

This clone was seen just once. This chain joins TRBV28 and TRBJ1-5; perhaps TRBD1 as D (5 bases). Trimming shortened V by 5 bases and J by 3 bases, and 14 bases separated the two germline ends. The germline CDR1 and CDR2 sequences are MDHEN and SYDVKM. This CDR3 has 15 amino acids. CDR3 DNA: TGTGCCAGCAGTATCGACAGCGGCCCCAATCAGCCCCAGCATTTT. It codes for CASSIDSGPNQPQHF.

The J gene is TRBJ2-3, the V gene TRBV19, with D tentatively TRBD2 (5 bases). Germline loops: CDR1 LNHDA, CDR2 SQIVND (reference sequence). The CDR3 covers 12 residues. Trimming left V 7 bases short and J 1 base short, with 6 bases between. CDR3 in amino acids: CASMRGTDTQYF. Here the CDR3 DNA reads TGTGCCAGTATGAGGGGCACAGATACGCAGTATTTT.

The table lists this clone with a count of one. The V and J genes are TRBV6-6 and TRBJ1-2, with D hard to call. Germline assignment: CDR1 MNHNY and CDR2 SVGAGI (reference sequence). This CDR3 contains 13 residues. Trimming took off 4 bases at V and 4 bases at J, with 10 bases between the two ends. The CDR3 DNA reads TGTGCCAGCAGTTTATTGGCGGTCTATGGCTACACCTTC. This sequence encodes CASSLLAVYGYTF.

The chain links TRBV11-1 to TRBJ2-5, with D perhaps matching TRBD2 (5 bases). Trimming took 4 bases from V and 5 from J, leaving 14 bases between them. The CDR3 totals 14 residues. The germline gives CDR1 SGHAT, CDR2 FQDESV (reference sequence). The CDR3 DNA is TGTGCCAGCAGCTGGGCGGGCCTTAAGGAGACCCAGTACTTC. Encoded protein: CASSWAGLKETQYF.

The chain couples TRBV28 to TRBJ1-5; no firm D call. Germline CDR1 is MDHEN and CDR2 is SYDVKM. The CDR3 loop spans 16 amino acids. V was cut by 6 bases and J by 4 bases, with 19 bases left in between. The CDR3 here is CASSYTWLLVNQPQHF. As DNA, the CDR3 is TGTGCCAGCAGCTATACTTGGTTACTCGTAAATCAGCCCCAGCATTTT.

This chain uses TRBV6-1 with TRBJ1-2, with unresolved D. Trimming removed 3 bases from V and 4 bases from J, with 9 bases in between. The germline gives CDR1 MNHNS, CDR2 SASEGT. CDR3 length: 13 amino acids. The CDR3, as DNA: TGTGCCAGCAGTGAGTACACCAGCTATGGCTACACCTTC. Amino acids: CASSEYTSYGYTF.

The chain uses TRBV6-5 and TRBJ2-7; TRBD1 matches 8 bases. This CDR3 spans 16 amino acids. Germline lookup yields CDR1 MNHEY and CDR2 SVGAGI. V lost 0 bases to trimming and J lost 0 bases; unmatched junction nucleotides: 4. The CDR3 DNA sequence: TGTGCCAGCAGTTACTCCTACAGGGGGATCTCCTACGAGCAGTACTTC. Residues: CASSYSYRGISYEQYF.

The V gene is TRBV6-5, the J gene TRBJ1-1; D is possibly TRBD1 (5 bases). The CDR3 contains 13 residues. Germline V gene sequence: CDR1 MNHEY, CDR2 SVGAGI. V gave up 5 bases and J gave up 5 bases, with 12 bases separating them. The CDR3 DNA follows: TGTGCCAGCAGTGCCCCGGGGCAGACTGAAGCTTTCTTT. This encodes CASSAPGQTEAFF.

The chain recombines TRBV5-4 with TRBJ1-1; D not resolved. CDR3 length equals 14 residues. Germline V gives CDR1 SGHNT, CDR2 YYREEE (reference sequence). The ends were cut back, 0 bases at V and 5 bases at J, with 11 bases in the middle. As DNA, the CDR3 is TGTGCCAGCAGCTTGGTTAGGGAAGCGACTGAAGCTTTCTTT. This encodes CASSLVREATEAFF.

This chain joins TRBV16 and TRBJ1-2; D possibly corresponds to TRBD1 (6 bases). With 4 bases removed from V and 2 bases from J, the gap between germline ends came to 11 bases. CDR1 KGHSY and CDR2 FQNENV come from the germline V gene. CDR3 size: 14 residues. The DNA of the CDR3 is TGTGCCAGCAGCCCTTCCCAGGGGAACTATGGCTACACCTTC. Encoded protein: CASSPSQGNYGYTF.